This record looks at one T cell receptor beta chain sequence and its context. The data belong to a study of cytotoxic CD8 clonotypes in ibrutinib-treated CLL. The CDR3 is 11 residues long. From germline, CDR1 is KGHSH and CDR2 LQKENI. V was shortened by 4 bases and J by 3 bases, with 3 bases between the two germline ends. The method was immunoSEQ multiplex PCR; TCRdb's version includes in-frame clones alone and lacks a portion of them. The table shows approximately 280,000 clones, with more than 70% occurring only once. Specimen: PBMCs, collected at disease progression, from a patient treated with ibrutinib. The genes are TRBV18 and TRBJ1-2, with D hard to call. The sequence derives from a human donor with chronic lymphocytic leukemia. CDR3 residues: CASSQDYGYTF. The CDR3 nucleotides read TGTGCCAGCTCACAGGACTATGGCTACACCTTC.